This TCR gamma chain comes out of a study of gamma delta lymphoproliferative disorders and STAT genes. Of note for this clone: What it binds is not known.

The study's findings and limits: Nearly all major patient gamma and delta clonotypes were public; only a couple of gamma clonotypes were disease-private.

TCRdb used CATT to re-call clones from the multiplex PCR reads. The table shows some 4,300 gamma-chain clones, with 5.5% to 8.5% occurring only once. The receptor sequences were amplified from genomic DNA of peripheral blood mononuclear cells. Germline CDR1 reads EGSTGY; CDR2 reads YDSYTSSV. The CDR3 spans 13 residues. V lost 8 bases to trimming and J lost 0 bases; unmatched junction nucleotides: 3. The sequencing input was blood. The V gene is TRGV4, the J gene TRGJP2. TCRdb supplies no J gene; here it was assigned by aligning the nucleotide sequence to germline. The sequence was collected from a human donor in good health. CDR3 bases: TGTGCCACCTTACATAGTAGTGATTGGATCAAGACGTTT. Residues: CATLHSSDWIKTF.